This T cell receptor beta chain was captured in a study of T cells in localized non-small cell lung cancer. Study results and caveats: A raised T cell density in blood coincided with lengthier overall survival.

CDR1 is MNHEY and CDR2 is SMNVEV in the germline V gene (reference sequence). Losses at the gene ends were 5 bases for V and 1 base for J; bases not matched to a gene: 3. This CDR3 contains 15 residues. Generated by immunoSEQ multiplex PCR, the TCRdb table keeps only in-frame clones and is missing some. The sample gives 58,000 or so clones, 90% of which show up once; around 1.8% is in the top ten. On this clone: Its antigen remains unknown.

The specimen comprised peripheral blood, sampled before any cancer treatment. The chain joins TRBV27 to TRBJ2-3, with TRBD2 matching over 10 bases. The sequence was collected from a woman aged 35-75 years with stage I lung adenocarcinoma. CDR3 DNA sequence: TGTGCCAGCAGTCCCGGGACTAGCGGCACAGATACGCAGTATTTT. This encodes CASSPGTSGTDTQYF.